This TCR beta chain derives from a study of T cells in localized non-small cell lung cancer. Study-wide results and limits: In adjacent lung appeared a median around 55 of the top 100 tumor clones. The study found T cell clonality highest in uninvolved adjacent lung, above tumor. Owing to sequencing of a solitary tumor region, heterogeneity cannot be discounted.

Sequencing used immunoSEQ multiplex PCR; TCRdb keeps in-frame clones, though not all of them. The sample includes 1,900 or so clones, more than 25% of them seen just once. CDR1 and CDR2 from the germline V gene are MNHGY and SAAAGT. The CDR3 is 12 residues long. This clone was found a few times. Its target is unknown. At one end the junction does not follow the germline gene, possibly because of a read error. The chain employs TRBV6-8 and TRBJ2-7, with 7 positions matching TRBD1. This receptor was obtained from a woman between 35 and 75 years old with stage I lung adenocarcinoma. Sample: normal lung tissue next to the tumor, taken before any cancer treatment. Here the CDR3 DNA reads TGTGCCAGCAGACTCAGGACAGGAGCGGTGTTCTTC. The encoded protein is CASRLRTGAVFF.